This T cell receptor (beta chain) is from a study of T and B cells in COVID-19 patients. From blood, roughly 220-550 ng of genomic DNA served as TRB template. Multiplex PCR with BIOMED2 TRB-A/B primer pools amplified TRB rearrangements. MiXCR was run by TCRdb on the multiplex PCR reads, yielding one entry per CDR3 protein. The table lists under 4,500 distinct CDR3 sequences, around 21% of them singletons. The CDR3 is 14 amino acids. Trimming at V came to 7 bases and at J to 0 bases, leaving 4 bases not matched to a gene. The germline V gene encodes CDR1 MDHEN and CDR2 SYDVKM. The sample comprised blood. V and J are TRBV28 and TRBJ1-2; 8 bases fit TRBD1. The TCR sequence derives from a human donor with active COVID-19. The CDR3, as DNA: TGTGCCAGCACATACAGGGGGGCTAACTATGGCTACACCTTC. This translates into CASTYRGANYGYTF.